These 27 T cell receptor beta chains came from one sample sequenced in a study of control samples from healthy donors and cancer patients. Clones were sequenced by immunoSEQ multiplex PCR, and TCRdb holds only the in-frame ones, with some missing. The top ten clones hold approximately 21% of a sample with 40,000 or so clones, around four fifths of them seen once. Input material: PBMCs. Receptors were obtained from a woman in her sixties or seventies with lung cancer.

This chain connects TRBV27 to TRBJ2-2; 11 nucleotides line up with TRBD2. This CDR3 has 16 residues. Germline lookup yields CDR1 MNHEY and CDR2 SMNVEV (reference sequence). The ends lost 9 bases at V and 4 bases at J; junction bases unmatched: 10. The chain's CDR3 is CASSFAGTSGTGELFF. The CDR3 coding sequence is TGTGCCAGTTCTTTTGCCGGGACTAGCGGCACCGGGGAGCTGTTTTTT.

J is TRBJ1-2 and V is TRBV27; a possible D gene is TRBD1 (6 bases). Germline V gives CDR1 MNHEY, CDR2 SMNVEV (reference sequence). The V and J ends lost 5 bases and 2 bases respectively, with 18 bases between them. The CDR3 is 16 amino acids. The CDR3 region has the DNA TGTGCCAGCAGTCGCGGACAGCCTACAATGAACTATGGCTACACCTTC. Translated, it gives CASSRGQPTMNYGYTF.

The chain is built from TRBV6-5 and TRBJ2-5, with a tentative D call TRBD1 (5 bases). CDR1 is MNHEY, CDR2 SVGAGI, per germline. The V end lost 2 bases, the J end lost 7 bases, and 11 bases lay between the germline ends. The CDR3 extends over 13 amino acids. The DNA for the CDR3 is TGTGCCAGCAGTTACGATAGGGGCGTGACCCAGTACTTC. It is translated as CASSYDRGVTQYF.

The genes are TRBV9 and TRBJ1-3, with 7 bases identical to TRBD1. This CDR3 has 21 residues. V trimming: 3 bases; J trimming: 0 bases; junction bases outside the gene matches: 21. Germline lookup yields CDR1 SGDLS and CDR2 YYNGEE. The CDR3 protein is CASSGRLTGLLGASSGNTIYF. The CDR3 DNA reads TGTGCCAGCAGCGGACGCTTGACAGGGCTCCTGGGTGCGAGCTCTGGAAACACCATATATTTT.

CDR3 coding DNA: TGTGCCAGCAGCTTAAGATCAAGGGATTCACCCCTCCACTTT. Translation gives CASSLRSRDSPLHF. The V gene is TRBV7-3, the J gene TRBJ1-6; D gene unclear. Germline V gives CDR1 SGHTA, CDR2 FQGTGA. This CDR3 is built from 14 residues. V lost 1 base, J lost 8 bases, and 9 bases lay in between.

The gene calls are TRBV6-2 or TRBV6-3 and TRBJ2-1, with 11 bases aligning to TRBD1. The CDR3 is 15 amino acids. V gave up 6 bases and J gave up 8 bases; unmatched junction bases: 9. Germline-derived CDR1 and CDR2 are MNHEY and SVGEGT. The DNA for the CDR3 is TGTGCCAGCAGCCCTCGGGACAGGGGGGGGTATGAGCAGTTCTTC. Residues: CASSPRDRGGYEQFF.

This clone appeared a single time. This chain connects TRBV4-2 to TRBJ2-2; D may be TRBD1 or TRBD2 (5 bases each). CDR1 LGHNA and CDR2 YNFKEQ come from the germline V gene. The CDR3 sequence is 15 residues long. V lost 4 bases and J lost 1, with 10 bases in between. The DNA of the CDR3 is TGTGCCAGCAGCCTGGGGACCTTGAACACCGGGGAGCTGTTTTTT. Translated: CASSLGTLNTGELFF.

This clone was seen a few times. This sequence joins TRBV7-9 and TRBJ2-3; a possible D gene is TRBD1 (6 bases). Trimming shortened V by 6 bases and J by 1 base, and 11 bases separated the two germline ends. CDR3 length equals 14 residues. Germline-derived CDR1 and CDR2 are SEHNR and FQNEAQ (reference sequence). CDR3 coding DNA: TGTGCCAGCAGACGACAGGCGGGCACAGATACGCAGTATTTT. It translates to CASRRQAGTDTQYF.

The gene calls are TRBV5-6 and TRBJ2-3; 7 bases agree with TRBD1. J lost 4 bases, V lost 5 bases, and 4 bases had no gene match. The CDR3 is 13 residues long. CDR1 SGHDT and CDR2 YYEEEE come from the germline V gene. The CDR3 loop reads CASRGTVADTQYF. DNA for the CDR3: TGTGCCAGCAGAGGGACAGTTGCAGATACGCAGTATTTT.

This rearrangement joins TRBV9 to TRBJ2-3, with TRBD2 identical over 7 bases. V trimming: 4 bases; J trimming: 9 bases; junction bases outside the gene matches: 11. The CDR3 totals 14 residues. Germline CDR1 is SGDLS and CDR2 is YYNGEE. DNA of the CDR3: TGTGCCAGCAGCCCCTCGACTAGCACGAACACGCAGTATTTT. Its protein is CASSPSTSTNTQYF.

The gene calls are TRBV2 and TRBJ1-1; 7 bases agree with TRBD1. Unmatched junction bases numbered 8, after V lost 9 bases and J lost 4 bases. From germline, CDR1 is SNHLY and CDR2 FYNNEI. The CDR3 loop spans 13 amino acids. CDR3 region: CARYRGEGTEAFF. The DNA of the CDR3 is TGTGCCAGATACAGGGGAGAGGGCACTGAAGCTTTCTTT. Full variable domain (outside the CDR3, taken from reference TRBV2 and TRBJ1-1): EPEVTQTPSHQVTQMGQEVILRCVPISNHLYFYWYRQILGQKVEFLVSFYNNEISEKSEIFDDQFSVERPDGSNFTLKIRSTKLEDSAMYFCARYRGEGTEAFFGQGTRLTVV.

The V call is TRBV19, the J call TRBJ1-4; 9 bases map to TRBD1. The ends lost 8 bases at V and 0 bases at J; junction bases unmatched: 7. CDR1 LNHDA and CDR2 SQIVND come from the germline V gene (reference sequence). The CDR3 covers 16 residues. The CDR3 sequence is CASDDRGEATNEKLFF. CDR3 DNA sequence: TGTGCCAGTGATGACAGGGGGGAAGCAACTAATGAAAAACTGTTTTTT.

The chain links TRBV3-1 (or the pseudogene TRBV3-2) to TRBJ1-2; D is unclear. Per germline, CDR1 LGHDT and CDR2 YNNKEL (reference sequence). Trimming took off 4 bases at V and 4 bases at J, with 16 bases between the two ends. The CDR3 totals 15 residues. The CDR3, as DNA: TGTGCCAGCAGCCGAGGACCCTCGGGAGGCTATGGCTACACCTTC. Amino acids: CASSRGPSGGYGYTF.

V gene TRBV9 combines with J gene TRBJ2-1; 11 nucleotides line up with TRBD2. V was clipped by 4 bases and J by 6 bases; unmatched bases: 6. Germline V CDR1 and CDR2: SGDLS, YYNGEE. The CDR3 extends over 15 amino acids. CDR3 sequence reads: CASSLRLAGLNEQFF. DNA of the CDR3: TGTGCCAGCAGCTTACGACTAGCGGGACTCAATGAGCAGTTCTTC.

CDR3 in amino acids: CAWTSVTDGYTF. The CDR3 DNA is TGTGCCTGGACCTCCGTCACTGATGGCTACACCTTC. The chain is built from TRBV30 and TRBJ1-2, with unresolved D. The CDR3 is 12 residues long. Deletions cut 4 bases from V and 6 bases from J, with 12 bases between. The V gene's germline CDR1 is GTSNPN and CDR2 SVGIG (reference sequence).

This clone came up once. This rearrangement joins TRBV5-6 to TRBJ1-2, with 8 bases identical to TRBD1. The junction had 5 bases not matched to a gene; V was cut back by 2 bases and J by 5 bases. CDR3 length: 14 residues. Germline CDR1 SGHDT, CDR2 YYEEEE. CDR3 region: CASSFNRGIYGYTF. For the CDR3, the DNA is TGTGCCAGCAGCTTTAACAGGGGGATTTATGGCTACACCTTC.

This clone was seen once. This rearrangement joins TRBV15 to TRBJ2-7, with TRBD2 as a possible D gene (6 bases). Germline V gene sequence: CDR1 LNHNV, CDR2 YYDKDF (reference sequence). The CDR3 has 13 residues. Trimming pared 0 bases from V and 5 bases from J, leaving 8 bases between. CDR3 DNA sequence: TGTGCCACCAGCAGAGATCCGGGGGACGAGCAGTACTTC. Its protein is CATSRDPGDEQYF.

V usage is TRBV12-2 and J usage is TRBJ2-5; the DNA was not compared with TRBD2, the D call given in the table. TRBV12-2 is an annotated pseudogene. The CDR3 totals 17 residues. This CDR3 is CASRSHNGTSYGETQYF. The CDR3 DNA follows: TGTGCAAGTCGCTCTCATAACGGGACTAGCTATGGAGAGACCCAGTACTTC.

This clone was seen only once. Written as DNA, the CDR3 is TGTGCCAGCAGCTCTCCGGGACAGGGGGCGCGGATGGAAAAACTGTTTTTT. Amino acids: CASSSPGQGARMEKLFF. This rearrangement joins TRBV5-4 to TRBJ1-4; 12 nucleotides line up with TRBD1. Germline V gene sequence: CDR1 SGHNT, CDR2 YYREEE (reference sequence). Trimming cost V 3 bases and J 8 bases; bases outside gene matches: 11. CDR3 length: 17 amino acids.

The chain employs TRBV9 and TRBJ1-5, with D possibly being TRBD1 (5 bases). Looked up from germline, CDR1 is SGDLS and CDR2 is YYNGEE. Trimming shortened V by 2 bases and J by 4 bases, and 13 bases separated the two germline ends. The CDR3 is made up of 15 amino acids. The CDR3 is CASSVSGTQNQPQHF. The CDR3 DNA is TGTGCCAGCAGCGTGTCCGGGACCCAAAATCAGCCCCAGCATTTT. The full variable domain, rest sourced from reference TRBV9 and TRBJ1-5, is DSGVTQTPKHLITATGQRVTLRCSPRSGDLSVYWYQQSLDQGLQFLIQYYNGEERAKGNILERFSAQQFPDLHSELNLSSLELGDSALYFCASSVSGTQNQPQHFGDGTRLSIL.

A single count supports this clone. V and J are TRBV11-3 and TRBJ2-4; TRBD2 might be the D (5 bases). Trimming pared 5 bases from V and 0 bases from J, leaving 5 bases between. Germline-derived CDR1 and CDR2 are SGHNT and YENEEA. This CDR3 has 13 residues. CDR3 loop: CASSGRAKNIQYF. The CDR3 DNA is TGTGCCAGCAGCGGGAGAGCCAAAAACATTCAGTACTTC.

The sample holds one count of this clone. CDR3 DNA: TGTGCCAGCAGCAGAGCCGGGACAAAAGAGACCCAGTACTTC. Protein sequence: CASSRAGTKETQYF. This chain links TRBV7-3 with TRBJ2-5, with D possibly matching TRBD1 (6 bases). Germline V CDR1 and CDR2: SGHTA, FQGTGA. CDR3 length: 14 amino acids. Trimming took 5 bases from V and 3 from J, leaving 13 bases between them.

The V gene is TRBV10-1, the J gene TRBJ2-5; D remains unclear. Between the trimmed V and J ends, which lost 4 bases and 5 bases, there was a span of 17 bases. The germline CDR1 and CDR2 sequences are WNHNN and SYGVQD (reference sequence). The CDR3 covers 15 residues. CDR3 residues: CASSGGPSAAETQYF. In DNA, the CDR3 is TGCGCCAGCAGTGGTGGACCCTCCGCGGCGGAGACCCAGTACTTC.

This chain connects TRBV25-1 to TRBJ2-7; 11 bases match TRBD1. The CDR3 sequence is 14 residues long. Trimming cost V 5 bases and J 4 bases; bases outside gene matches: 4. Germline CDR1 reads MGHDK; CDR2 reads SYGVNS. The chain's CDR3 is CASSFGTGGYEQYF. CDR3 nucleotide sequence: TGTGCCAGCAGTTTTGGGACAGGGGGGTACGAGCAGTACTTC.

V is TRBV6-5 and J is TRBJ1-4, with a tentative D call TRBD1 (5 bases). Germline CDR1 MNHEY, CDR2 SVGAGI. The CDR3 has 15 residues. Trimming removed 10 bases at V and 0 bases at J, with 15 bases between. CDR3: CATRGDVATNEKLFF. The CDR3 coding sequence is TGTGCCACCCGGGGCGATGTTGCAACTAATGAAAAACTGTTTTTT.

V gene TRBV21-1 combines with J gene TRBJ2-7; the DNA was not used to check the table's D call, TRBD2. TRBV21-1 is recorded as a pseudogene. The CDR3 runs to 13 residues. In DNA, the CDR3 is TGTGCCAGCAGCGGACTAGCGGGAAGCGAGCAGTACTTC. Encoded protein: CASSGLAGSEQYF.

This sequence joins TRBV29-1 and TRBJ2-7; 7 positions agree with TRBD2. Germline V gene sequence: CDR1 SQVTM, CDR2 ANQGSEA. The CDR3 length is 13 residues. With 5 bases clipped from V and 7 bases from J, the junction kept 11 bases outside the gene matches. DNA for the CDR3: TGCAGCGTTCAGGGACTAACCCCCTGGGAGCAGTACTTC. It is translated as CSVQGLTPWEQYF.